This entry is about one TCR beta chain. This entry belongs to a study of CD8 T cells in ankylosing spondylitis. Per the germline V gene, CDR1 is DFQATT and CDR2 is SNEGSKA (reference sequence). V shed 5 bases and J shed 0 bases, with 9 bases lying between them. The CDR3 is 13 amino acids. MiXCR, applied by TCRdb to the 5' RACE reads, yields one record per CDR3 protein. Of roughly 280,000 distinct CDR3 sequences in the sample, over 15% were seen once. The V and J genes are TRBV20-1 and TRBJ2-3, with D possibly being TRBD2 (5 bases). This TCR derives from a male donor with ankylosing spondylitis or in good health (not recorded which). Sequencing used blood, either unsorted or a sorted T cell fraction (not recorded which). CDR3 in amino acids: CSALAYSTDTQYF. CDR3 nucleotide sequence: TGCAGTGCTCTAGCTTATAGCACAGATACGCAGTATTTT.